The clone carrying this T cell receptor (beta chain) came up many times. Antigen unknown. The V gene end was trimmed by 3 bases and the J gene end by 5 bases; junction bases not matched to a gene: 7. Germline V gene lookup returns CDR1 LNHDA and CDR2 SQIVND (reference sequence). The length of the CDR3 is 15 residues. The sample originates from a study of T cells in localized non-small cell lung cancer. Only in-frame clones appear in the TCRdb table, and some are missing; sequencing was by immunoSEQ multiplex PCR. This table has under 95,000 clones, around 81% appearing once. Regarding the study as a whole: Measurement of T cell clonality placed uninvolved adjacent lung highest, above the level in tumor. Longer survival (overall) was linked to higher T cell density in blood.

The specimen comprised peripheral blood, sampled before any cancer treatment. V gene TRBV19 combines with J gene TRBJ1-5; 7 nucleotides align to TRBD1. This receptor was identified in a female donor of 60 years or more with stage I lung adenocarcinoma. CDR3 bases: TGTGCCAGTAGTATCAGTCGGGACAGAGATCAGCCCCAGCATTTT. Protein product: CASSISRDRDQPQHF.